The 20 T cell receptor beta chains in this list originate from one sample, sequenced in a study of CXCR3-negative and CXCR3-positive naive CD8 T cells. Findings and limits, study-wide: CXCR3-expressing naive cells carried TRB CDR3s more hydrophobic than those of CXCR3-negative naive cells.

Their antigens are not known. The method, 5' RACE with UMI labels, was used to prepare the TRB cDNA libraries. Each CDR3 protein gets one entry in TCRdb, which reprocessed the 5' RACE reads and gives no DNA. The sample table includes some 47,000 distinct CDR3 sequences. The sample consisted of naive CXCR3+ CD8+ T cells from blood. Subset defined: CD45RO-CCR7+CD27+CD95- naive CD8+ T cells expressing CXCR3 (TNR3+). The origin of the receptors is a human donor in good health. Some clones in this sample may be carry-over from other donors' samples.

The V and J genes are TRBV28 and TRBJ2-5; the D call from TCRdb, TRBD1, cannot be confirmed without DNA. Germline CDR1 MDHEN, CDR2 SYDVKM. The CDR3 sequence is 15 residues long. CDR3 protein: CASSLDANRGETQYF.

The rearrangement joins TRBV28 to TRBJ2-7; TCRdb proposes TRBD2, but this gene call is untestable without DNA. The CDR3 length is 12 residues. CDR1 is MDHEN, CDR2 SYDVKM, per germline. Here the CDR3 reads CASSQGLPGWYF.

The rearrangement links TRBV21-1 to TRBJ2-3; the TCRdb call, TRBD1, lacks DNA for checking. TRBV21-1 is a pseudogene. This CDR3 region has 17 residues. The CDR3 region is CASSKDVPGQGTDTQYF.

This chain connects TRBV7-9 to TRBJ1-3; the TCRdb call, TRBD1, lacks DNA for checking. Germline loops: CDR1 SEHNR, CDR2 FQNEAQ (reference sequence). The CDR3 extends over 14 amino acids. This CDR3 reads CASSLAPQGNTIYF.

The rearrangement joins TRBV7-9 to TRBJ1-5. Germline CDR1 is SEHNR and CDR2 is FQNEAQ (reference sequence). CDR3 length: 13 amino acids. CDR3 sequence reads: CASSSDSNQPQHF.

V usage is TRBV29-1 and J usage is TRBJ2-3; TCRdb selects TRBD1, and the lack of DNA leaves this call unchecked. Germline loops: CDR1 SQVTM, CDR2 ANQGSEA. The CDR3 loop spans 13 amino acids. The CDR3 here is CSVEGGVADTQYF.

This chain's CDR3 is CASSLSPNYGYTF. The chain recombines TRBV27 with TRBJ1-2. Germline-derived CDR1 and CDR2 are MNHEY and SMNVEV (reference sequence). This CDR3 is 13 amino acids long.

This sequence joins TRBV5-6 and TRBJ1-1; as DNA is missing, the TRBD1 call by TCRdb cannot be tested. Germline loops: CDR1 SGHDT, CDR2 YYEEEE. The CDR3 is 18 amino acids. CDR3 amino acids: CASSLAGRRTGIDTEAFF.

This chain uses TRBV7-9 with TRBJ1-1; TCRdb designates TRBD1, a call that cannot be tested without DNA. This CDR3 is built from 15 residues. CDR1 is SEHNR, CDR2 FQNEAQ, per germline (reference sequence). CDR3 region: CASSSRVRGHTEAFF.

The chain uses TRBV7-9 and TRBJ2-7. The CDR3 has 15 amino acids. Germline CDR1 and CDR2: SEHNR and FQNEAQ (reference sequence). The CDR3: CASSLASSYSYEQYF.

V is TRBV7-8 and J is TRBJ1-3; TCRdb designates TRBD1, a call that cannot be tested without DNA. From germline, CDR1 is SGHVS and CDR2 FQNEAQ. The CDR3 is 15 amino acids. CDR3 loop: CASSAPGTEGNTIYF. The whole variable domain, filled in from reference TRBV7-8 and TRBJ1-3, reads GAGVSQSPRYKVAKRGQDVALRCDPISGHVSLFWYQQALGQGPEFLTYFQNEAQLDKSGLPSDRFFAERPEGSVSTLKIQRTQQEDSAVYLCASSAPGTEGNTIYFGEGSWLTVV.

The chain is built from TRBV7-6 and TRBJ2-2. This CDR3 spans 12 amino acids. Germline values: CDR1 SGHVS, CDR2 FNYEAQ. CDR3 residues: CASSLGIGELFF.

The chain uses TRBV5-1 and TRBJ1-1; lacking DNA, the TRBD1 call made by TCRdb goes unchecked. Germline V gives CDR1 SGHRS, CDR2 YFSETQ. The CDR3 totals 13 residues. CDR3: CASSWTGSTEAFF.

The chain links TRBV14 to TRBJ2-5; the D call from TCRdb, TRBD1, cannot be confirmed without DNA. Germline V gene lookup returns CDR1 SGHDN and CDR2 FVKESK. This CDR3 has 13 amino acids. The CDR3 loop reads CASSHRGQETQYF. Looking up the rest from reference TRBV14 and TRBJ2-5 gives the full variable domain: EAGVTQFPSHSVIEKGQTVTLRCDPISGHDNLYWYRRVMGKEIKFLLHFVKESKQDESGMPNNRFLAERTGGTYSTLKVQPAELEDSGVYFCASSHRGQETQYFGPGTRLLVL.

CDR3: CSVHSLLEDEQFF. V is TRBV29-1 and J is TRBJ2-1. CDR3 length: 13 amino acids. In germline, CDR1 is SQVTM, CDR2 ANQGSEA.

V usage is TRBV7-2 and J usage is TRBJ1-1; TCRdb's D call, TRBD1, is unchecked because there is no DNA. CDR1 is SGHTA, CDR2 FQGNSA, per germline. The CDR3 is 13 residues long. This CDR3 is CASSSGGWTEAFF. The whole variable domain, remainder taken from reference TRBV7-2 and TRBJ1-1, is GAGVSQSPSNKVTEKGKDVELRCDPISGHTALYWYRQSLGQGLEFLIYFQGNSAPDKSGLPSDRFSAERTGGSVSTLTIQRTQQEDSAVYLCASSSGGWTEAFFGQGTRLTVV.

The chain is built from TRBV7-9 and TRBJ2-1; TCRdb's assignment of TRBD1 cannot be checked, as there is no DNA. CDR3 length equals 14 residues. The germline V gene has CDR1 SEHNR and CDR2 FQNEAQ (reference sequence). The CDR3 protein is CASTGVAVGNEQFF.

The rearrangement links TRBV12-3 or TRBV12-4 to TRBJ2-1. This CDR3 region has 12 residues. Here the CDR3 reads CASNGWNNEQFF.

The rearrangement links TRBV5-8 to TRBJ1-1. Germline V gene sequence: CDR1 SGHTS, CDR2 YDEGEE. The CDR3 spans 14 residues. CDR3 protein: CASSFSFEDTEAFF.

The chain couples TRBV12-3 or TRBV12-4 to TRBJ2-1; TCRdb names TRBD2, which stays unverified in the absence of DNA. The length of the CDR3 is 12 residues. The CDR3: CATPSGGDEQFF.